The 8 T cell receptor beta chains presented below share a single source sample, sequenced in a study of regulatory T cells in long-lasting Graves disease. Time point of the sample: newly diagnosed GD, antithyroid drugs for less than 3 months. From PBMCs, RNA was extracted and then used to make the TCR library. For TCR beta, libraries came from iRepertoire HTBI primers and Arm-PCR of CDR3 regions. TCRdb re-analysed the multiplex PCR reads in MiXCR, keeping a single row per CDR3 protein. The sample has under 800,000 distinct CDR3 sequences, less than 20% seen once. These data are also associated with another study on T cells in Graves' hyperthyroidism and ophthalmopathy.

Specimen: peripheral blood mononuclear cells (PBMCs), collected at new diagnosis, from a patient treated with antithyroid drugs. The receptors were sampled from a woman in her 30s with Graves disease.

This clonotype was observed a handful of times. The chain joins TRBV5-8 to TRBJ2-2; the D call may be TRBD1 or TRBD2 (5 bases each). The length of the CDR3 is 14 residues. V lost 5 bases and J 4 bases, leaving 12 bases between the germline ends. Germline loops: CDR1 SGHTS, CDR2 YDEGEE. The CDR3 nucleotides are TGTGCCAGCAGGAAGGGACGGACCACCGGGGAGCTGTTTTTT. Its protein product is CASRKGRTTGELFF.

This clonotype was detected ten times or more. The CDR3 region is CASIPPDPHEQFF. DNA for the CDR3: TGTGCCAGCATCCCCCCGGACCCCCATGAGCAGTTCTTC. This rearrangement joins TRBV7-2 to TRBJ2-1; unclear D gene. This CDR3 has 13 amino acids. From germline, CDR1 is SGHTA and CDR2 FQGNSA. Trimming left V 7 bases short and J 8 bases short, with 15 bases between. Together with reference TRBV7-2 and TRBJ2-1, the CDR3 gives the full variable domain: GAGVSQSPSNKVTEKGKDVELRCDPISGHTALYWYRQSLGQGLEFLIYFQGNSAPDKSGLPSDRFSAERTGGSVSTLTIQRTQQEDSAVYLCASIPPDPHEQFFGPGTRLTVL.

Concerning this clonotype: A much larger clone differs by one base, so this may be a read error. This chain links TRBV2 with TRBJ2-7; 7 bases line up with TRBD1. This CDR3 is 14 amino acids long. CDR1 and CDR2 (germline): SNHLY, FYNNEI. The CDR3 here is CASSEQGVADERYF. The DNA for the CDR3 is TGTGCCAGCAGTGAACAGGGGGTTGCGGACGAGCGGTACTTC.

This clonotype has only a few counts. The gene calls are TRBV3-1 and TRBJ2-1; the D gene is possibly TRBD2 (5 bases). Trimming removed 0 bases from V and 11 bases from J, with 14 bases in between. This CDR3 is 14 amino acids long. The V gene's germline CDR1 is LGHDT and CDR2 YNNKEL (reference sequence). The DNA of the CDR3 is TGTGCCAGCAGCCAAGATCGGGTAGCGCCGAAGCAGTTCTTC. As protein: CASSQDRVAPKQFF.

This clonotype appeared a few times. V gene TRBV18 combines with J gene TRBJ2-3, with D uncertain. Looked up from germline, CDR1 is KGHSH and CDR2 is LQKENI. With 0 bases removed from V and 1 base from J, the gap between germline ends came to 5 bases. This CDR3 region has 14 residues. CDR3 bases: TGTGCCAGCTCACCACCGCAGGGCACAGATACGCAGTATTTT. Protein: CASSPPQGTDTQYF.

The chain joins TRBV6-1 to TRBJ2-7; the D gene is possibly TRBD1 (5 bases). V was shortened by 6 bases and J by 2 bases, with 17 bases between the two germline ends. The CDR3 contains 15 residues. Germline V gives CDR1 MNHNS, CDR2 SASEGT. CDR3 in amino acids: CASSSPTGRAYEQYF. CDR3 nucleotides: TGTGCCAGCAGCTCGCCAACAGGACGGGCCTACGAGCAGTACTTC.

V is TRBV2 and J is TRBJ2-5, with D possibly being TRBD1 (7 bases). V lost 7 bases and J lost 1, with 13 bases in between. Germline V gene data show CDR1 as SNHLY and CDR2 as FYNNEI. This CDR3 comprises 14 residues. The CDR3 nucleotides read TGTGCCAGCAACACCAGGGGGGTCCAAGAGACCCAGTACTTC. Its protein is CASNTRGVQETQYF.

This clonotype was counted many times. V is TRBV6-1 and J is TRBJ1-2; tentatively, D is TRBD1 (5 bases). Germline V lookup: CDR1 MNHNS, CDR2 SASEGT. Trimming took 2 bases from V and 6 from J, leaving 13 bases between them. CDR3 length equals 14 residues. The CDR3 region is CASSEQGWADGYTF. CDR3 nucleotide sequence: TGTGCCAGCAGTGAACAGGGTTGGGCTGATGGCTACACCTTC.